The 8 T cell receptor beta chains below all came from one sample that was sequenced in a study of molecular identifiers for immune sequencing clone quantification. MiXCR, applied by TCRdb to the PCR reads, yields one record per CDR3 protein. The sample holds around 86,000 distinct CDR3 sequences, roughly 20% seen once. The sample was naive CD8+ T cells from blood, with Jurkat cell RNA spiked in. Subset in this sample: FACS-sorted CD8+CD4-CCR7+CD45RA+ naive T cells. These receptors all come from a human donor in good health. Some libraries in this study had Jurkat cell RNA spiked in.

V and J are TRBV23-1 and TRBJ2-2; tentatively, D is TRBD1 (5 bases). TRBV23-1 falls under the ORF class, with uncertain function. The V end was cut by 5 bases, the J end by 5 bases, with 15 bases between. The CDR3 runs 15 residues. CDR3 in amino acids: CASSDDVGRTGELFF. CDR3 coding DNA: TGCGCCAGCAGTGACGACGTGGGGCGGACCGGGGAGCTGTTTTTT.

This clonotype appeared a few times. The chain couples TRBV2 to TRBJ1-2, with D perhaps matching TRBD1 (6 bases). Germline V gene data show CDR1 as SNHLY and CDR2 as FYNNEI. This CDR3 is built from 13 residues. V was clipped by 6 bases and J by 6 bases, with 14 bases between them. In DNA form, the CDR3 reads TGTGCCAGCAGGGCTACAGGGAGGGATGGCTACACCTTC. This translates into CASRATGRDGYTF.

The chain employs TRBV5-4 and TRBJ1-1; TRBD1 agrees at 7 bases. V lost 3 bases, J lost 5 bases, and 10 bases stayed unmatched. Germline V lookup: CDR1 SGHNT, CDR2 YYREEE (reference sequence). This CDR3 spans 15 amino acids. CDR3 in DNA: TGTGCCAGCAGCTCCTTACAGACAGGGCAGACTGAAGCTTTCTTT. Its protein product is CASSSLQTGQTEAFF.

Regarding this clonotype: This may be a read error, as it is one base from a much larger clone. The chain has TRBV5-3 and TRBJ2-3; no reliable D call. TRBV5-3 is known as an ORF, though its function is uncertain. This CDR3 is built from 11 residues. The V end was cut by 8 bases, the J end by 5 bases, with 9 bases between. CDR3 bases: TGTGCCAGCCCTAGGAGAGATACGCAGTATTTT. Encoded protein: CASPRRDTQYF.

This clonotype was picked up many times. V is TRBV7-9 and J is TRBJ2-2; either TRBD1 or TRBD2 may supply D (5 bases each). The length of the CDR3 is 15 residues. Germline V gene lookup returns CDR1 SEHNR and CDR2 FQNEAQ (reference sequence). Trimming removed 3 bases from V and 2 bases from J, with 10 bases in between. The CDR3 bases are TGTGCCAGCAGCTTTGGGGGTTCTAACACCGGGGAGCTGTTTTTT. This translates into CASSFGGSNTGELFF.

This clonotype was counted many times. The CDR3 DNA follows: TGTGCCAGCAGCTCCCAACCGGGACTTTCCACAGATACGCAGTATTTT. It yields the protein CASSSQPGLSTDTQYF. The chain is built from TRBV13 and TRBJ2-3; TRBD2 might be the D (6 bases). The germline gives CDR1 PRHDT, CDR2 FYEKMQ (reference sequence). The V end was cut by 4 bases, the J end by 2 bases, with 16 bases between. The CDR3 length is 16 residues.

This clonotype appeared many times. V usage is TRBV27 and J usage is TRBJ1-1, with 9 bases fitting TRBD1. Germline values: CDR1 MNHEY, CDR2 SMNVEV (reference sequence). This CDR3 has 13 residues. With 5 bases clipped from V and 6 bases from J, the junction kept 4 bases outside the gene matches. The CDR3 spells CASSAGQGSEAFF. The CDR3 DNA follows: TGTGCCAGCAGTGCGGGACAGGGCTCTGAAGCTTTCTTT.

This clonotype was detected ten times or more. The rearrangement uses TRBV18 and TRBJ1-4; D call uncertain. V dropped 3 bases and J dropped 7 bases, with 18 bases sitting between them. This CDR3 has 16 residues. Germline V gene data show CDR1 as KGHSH and CDR2 as LQKENI. This chain's CDR3 is CASSPDYVRRVEKLFF. CDR3 DNA: TGTGCCAGCTCACCGGATTATGTCAGAAGGGTTGAAAAACTGTTTTTT.